These T cell receptor beta chains were read from a single sample in a study of blood T cell repertoires in COVID-19. Only in-frame clones appear in the TCRdb table, and some are missing; sequencing was by immunoSEQ multiplex PCR. The sample contains about 210,000 clones, 65% to 90% of which appear only once. The sequencing sample was made of peripheral blood. The source is a man aged 35 to 55 who had recovered from COVID-19. Each CDR3 is given with its conserved first and last residue. D genes are given only for firm matches. A row's size may be missing; if present it is once, few, many or a size class.

J	length	size	V	D	DNA	CDR3
TRBJ1-6	13	NA	TRBV6-5	NA	TGTGCCAGCAGGAGGGGGAATGAGTCACCCCTCCACTTT	CASRRGNESPLHF
TRBJ2-7	14	NA	TRBV27	NA	TGTGCCAGCAGTTTACAGACGGGAGCACGGGAGCAGTACTTC	CASSLQTGAREQYF
TRBJ1-3	16	NA	TRBV9	NA	TGTGCCAGCAGCTTTAGCCCCCTGAGCTCTGGAAACACCATATATTTT	CASSFSPLSSGNTIYF
TRBJ2-2	16	few	TRBV4-1	TRBD1	TGCGCCAGCAGCGCCCGACAGGGGTGGGGAACCGGGGAGCTGTTTTTT	CASSARQGWGTGELFF
TRBJ1-4	15	NA	TRBV15	NA	TGTGCCACCAGCAGGAGCCTTCCCGGCGGGGAAAAACTGTTTTTT	CATSRSLPGGEKLFF
TRBJ2-7	13	once	TRBV29-1	TRBD1	TGCAGCGCTGGACAGGGGCCTTCCTACGAGCAGTACTTC	CSAGQGPSYEQYF
TRBJ1-3	14	NA	TRBV2	TRBD1	TGTGCCAGCAGGGACAGGGAAAAAAGAAACACCATATATTTT	CASRDREKRNTIYF
TRBJ2-1	13	once	TRBV30	NA	TGTGCCTGGAGTAGGAGCAGACACAATGAGCAGTTCTTC	CAWSRSRHNEQFF
TRBJ2-1	16	NA	TRBV27	TRBD1	TGTGCCAGCAGTTTATCGACAGGGACCCCCTACAATGAGCAGTTCTTC	CASSLSTGTPYNEQFF
TRBJ1-2	15	NA	TRBV9	NA	TGTGCCAGCAGCGTAGCAACAGGGCATAACTATGGCTACACCTTC	CASSVATGHNYGYTF
TRBJ2-7	14	NA	TRBV11-2	NA	TGTGCCAGCAGCTACGAGGGCGGAGCCTACGAGCAGTACTTC	CASSYEGGAYEQYF
TRBJ2-2	15	NA	TRBV6-6	NA	TGTGCCAGCAGTTCCTCACTGAACCCGGCCGGGGAGCTGTTTTTT	CASSSSLNPAGELFF
TRBJ2-1	14	NA	TRBV30	NA	TGTGCCTGGAGTCACGGGGGTAGCGCGTATGAGCAGTTCTTC	CAWSHGGSAYEQFF
TRBJ2-1	15	NA	TRBV3-1/TRBV3-2	NA	TGTGCCAGCAGCACCTACCAGGGTGCCTACAATGAGCAGTTCTTC	CASSTYQGAYNEQFF
TRBJ1-4	14	NA	TRBV6-5	NA	TGTGCCAGCAGTTACGGGCAGGGATATGAAAAACTGTTTTTT	CASSYGQGYEKLFF
TRBJ1-3	14	NA	TRBV6-2/TRBV6-3	NA	TGTGCCAGCAGTTACGGACACTCTGGAAACACCATATATTTT	CASSYGHSGNTIYF
TRBJ1-3	14	NA	TRBV7-2	TRBD1	TGTGCCAGCAGCCAAGACAGGGTCGGAAACACCATATATTTT	CASSQDRVGNTIYF
TRBJ2-3	15	NA	TRBV19	NA	TGTGCCAGTAGTATAGGTCAGGGGAGGGCAGATACGCAGTATTTT	CASSIGQGRADTQYF
TRBJ2-3	16	NA	TRBV27	TRBD1	TGTGCCAGCAGATCTACCCCGGGACAGAGACCAGATACGCAGTATTTT	CASRSTPGQRPDTQYF
TRBJ2-5	12	once	TRBV3-1/TRBV3-2	NA	TGTGCCAGCAGCCCCCTAGGAGAGACCCAGTACTTC	CASSPLGETQYF
TRBJ2-7	14	NA	TRBV7-2	TRBD1	TGTGCCAGCAGCTCAGGGGACAGGGTATTCGAGCAGTACTTC	CASSSGDRVFEQYF
TRBJ1-6	17	NA	TRBV7-2	NA	TGTGCCAGCAGCTCTCCCCGGGGAGGGGAAGGAAGTTCACCCCTCCACTTT	CASSSPRGGEGSSPLHF
TRBJ2-2	16	NA	TRBV29-1	TRBD1	TGCAGCGCCTCAGGGACAGGGGGCCGAATGACCGGGGAGCTGTTTTTT	CSASGTGGRMTGELFF
TRBJ1-2	13	NA	TRBV12-3/TRBV12-4	NA	TGTGCCAGCAGTTTTCGGCGGAACTATGGCTACACCTTC	CASSFRRNYGYTF
TRBJ2-2	16	NA	TRBV5-1	TRBD1	TGCGCCAGCAGCTTAGGCGGACAGGGAGGCACCGGGGAGCTGTTTTTT	CASSLGGQGGTGELFF
TRBJ1-2	13	few	TRBV6-2/TRBV6-3	NA	TGTGCCAGCAGTTACTCGGTCCTATATGGCTACACCTTC	CASSYSVLYGYTF
TRBJ2-2	19	NA	TRBV3-1/TRBV3-2	TRBD2	TGTGCCAGCAGCCCACCCTTTCGACTAGCGGAAGCGAACACCGGGGAGCTGTTTTTT	CASSPPFRLAEANTGELFF
TRBJ2-3	16	NA	TRBV11-2	NA	TGTGCCAGCAGCTTCAACTCGCCCATGAAGGGGGATACGCAGTATTTT	CASSFNSPMKGDTQYF
TRBJ2-3	14	NA	TRBV18	NA	TGTGCCAGCTCACCACCTCCTCCCTCAGATACGCAGTATTTT	CASSPPPPSDTQYF
TRBJ2-7	15	NA	TRBV6-5	NA	TGTGCCAGCAAAGGGGGCGGGATTGGTCCCTACGAGCAGTACTTC	CASKGGGIGPYEQYF
TRBJ1-1	12	NA	TRBV2	NA	TGTGCCAGCCTGACAGTATCTCCTGAAGCTTTCTTT	CASLTVSPEAFF
TRBJ1-1	17	NA	TRBV19	TRBD1	TGTGCCAGTAGCCCATCCGGGACAGGAGGGAGGAGGACTGAAGCTTTCTTT	CASSPSGTGGRRTEAFF
TRBJ1-2	14	few	TRBV11-2	NA	TGTGCCAGCAGCCCAAGACAAGGGGGTTATGGCTACACCTTC	CASSPRQGGYGYTF
TRBJ2-1	15	NA	TRBV30	NA	TGTGCCTGGAGTGTTGGGGCTAGCTCCTACAATGAGCAGTTCTTC	CAWSVGASSYNEQFF
TRBJ1-2	12	NA	TRBV5-5	NA	TGTGCCAGCAGCTTTAGTAACTCTGGCTACACCTTC	CASSFSNSGYTF
TRBJ2-7	14	NA	TRBV19	NA	TGTGCCAGTAGTCTTCGCGGCAGGGCCTACGAGCAGTACTTC	CASSLRGRAYEQYF
TRBJ2-5	16	NA	TRBV5-1	NA	TGCGCCAGCAGCACATCCGGGACTTACCCTGGCGAGACCCAGTACTTC	CASSTSGTYPGETQYF
TRBJ2-7	14	NA	TRBV16	TRBD1	TGTGCCAGCAGCCCGGACAGGGGAGCCTACGAGCAGTACTTC	CASSPDRGAYEQYF
TRBJ1-5	15	NA	TRBV4-3	NA	TGCGCCAGCAGCCAAGAATGGGCCGCGAATCAGCCCCAGCATTTT	CASSQEWAANQPQHF
TRBJ2-7	13	NA	TRBV11-2	TRBD1	TGTGCCAGCAGCATCGACAGGGATCACGAGCAGTACTTC	CASSIDRDHEQYF
TRBJ2-3	14	NA	TRBV7-2	TRBD2	TGTGCCAGCAGATGGGGACTAGCGGGGGATACGCAGTATTTT	CASRWGLAGDTQYF
TRBJ2-7	14	once	TRBV10-3	TRBD1	TGTGCCATCAGTGAGTTGACAGGGGGCTCCGAGCAGTACTTC	CAISELTGGSEQYF
TRBJ1-4	14	NA	TRBV2	TRBD1	TGTGCCAGCCCAACCGGGACAGAAGGTGAAAAACTGTTTTTT	CASPTGTEGEKLFF